This T cell receptor (beta chain) was recovered during a study of shared clonotypes between healthy human individuals. CDR1 and CDR2 (germline): SGHRS, YFSETQ. The CDR3 covers 14 residues. J lost 7 bases, V lost 0 bases, and 4 bases had no gene match. The protocol was immunoSEQ multiplex PCR, while the TCRdb copy is restricted to in-frame clones and leaves out a portion. The data show a few hundred thousand clones, about 97% seen once. The clonotype comes from a woman aged 25-40 years in good health. The J gene is TRBJ2-1, the V gene TRBV5-1; TRBD2 agrees at 7 bases. Sample: naive CD4+ T cells sorted from blood. Subset noted: CD45RA+ positively selected. CDR3 in DNA: TGCGCCAGCAGCTTGGGCGGGAGTGAAAATGAGCAGTTCTTC. Residues: CASSLGGSENEQFF.